What follows is one T cell receptor (beta chain) and its context. TCRdb's copy holds only in-frame clones and misses some; the assay was immunoSEQ multiplex PCR. This table holds around 430,000 clones, around 88% found once. These data belong to a study of blood T cell repertoires in COVID-19. CDR1 PRHDT and CDR2 FYEKMQ come from the germline V gene (reference sequence). Trimming took 0 bases from V and 0 from J, leaving 12 bases between them. The CDR3 runs 17 residues. Material for sequencing was peripheral blood. V usage is TRBV13 and J usage is TRBJ2-1; unclear D gene. The source is a woman aged 50 to 60 with COVID-19, enrolled during active disease. The CDR3 DNA reads TGTGCCAGCAGCTTAGGTGCCCAGGTTAGCTCCTACAATGAGCAGTTCTTC. Amino acid sequence: CASSLGAQVSSYNEQFF.